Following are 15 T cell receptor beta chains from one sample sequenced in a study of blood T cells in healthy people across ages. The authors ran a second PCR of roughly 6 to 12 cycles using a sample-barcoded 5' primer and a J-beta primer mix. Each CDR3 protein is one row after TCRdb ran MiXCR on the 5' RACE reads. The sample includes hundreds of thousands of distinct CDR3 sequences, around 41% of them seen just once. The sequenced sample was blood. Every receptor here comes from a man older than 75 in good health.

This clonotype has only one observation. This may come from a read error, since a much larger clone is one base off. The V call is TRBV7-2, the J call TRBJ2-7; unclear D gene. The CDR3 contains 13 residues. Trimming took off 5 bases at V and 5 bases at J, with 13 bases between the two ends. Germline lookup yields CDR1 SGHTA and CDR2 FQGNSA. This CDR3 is CTSSNYRPDEQYF. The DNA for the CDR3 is TGTACCAGCAGCAATTACCGCCCCGACGAGCAGTACTTC.

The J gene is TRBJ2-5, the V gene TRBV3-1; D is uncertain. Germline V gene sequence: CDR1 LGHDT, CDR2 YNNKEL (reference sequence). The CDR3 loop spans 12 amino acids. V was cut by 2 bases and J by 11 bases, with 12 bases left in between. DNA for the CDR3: TGTGCCAGCAGCCAATCAGATTCTGAGCAGTACTTC. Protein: CASSQSDSEQYF.

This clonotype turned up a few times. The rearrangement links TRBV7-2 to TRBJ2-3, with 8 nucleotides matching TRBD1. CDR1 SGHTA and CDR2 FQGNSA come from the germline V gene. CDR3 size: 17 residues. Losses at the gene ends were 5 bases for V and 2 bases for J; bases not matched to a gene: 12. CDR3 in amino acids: CASSPVGRGRYTDTQYF. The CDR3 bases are TGTGCCAGCAGCCCCGTAGGCAGGGGGCGGTACACAGATACGCAGTATTTT. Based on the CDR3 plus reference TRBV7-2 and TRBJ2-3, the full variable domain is GAGVSQSPSNKVTEKGKDVELRCDPISGHTALYWYRQSLGQGLEFLIYFQGNSAPDKSGLPSDRFSAERTGGSVSTLTIQRTQQEDSAVYLCASSPVGRGRYTDTQYFGPGTRLTVL.

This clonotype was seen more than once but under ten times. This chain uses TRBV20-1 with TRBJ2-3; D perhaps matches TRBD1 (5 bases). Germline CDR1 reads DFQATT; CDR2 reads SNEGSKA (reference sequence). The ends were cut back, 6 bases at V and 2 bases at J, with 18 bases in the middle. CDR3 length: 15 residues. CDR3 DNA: TGCAGTGCCGGTCCGCAGGGCGGAAACACAGATACGCAGTATTTT. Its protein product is CSAGPQGGNTDTQYF.

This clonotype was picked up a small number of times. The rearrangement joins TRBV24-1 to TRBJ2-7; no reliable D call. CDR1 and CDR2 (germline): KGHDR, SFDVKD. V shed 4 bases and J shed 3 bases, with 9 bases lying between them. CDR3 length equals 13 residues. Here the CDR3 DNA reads TGTGCCACCAGTGACACTTACGTCTACGAGCAGTACTTC. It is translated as CATSDTYVYEQYF.

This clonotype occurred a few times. The CDR3 sequence is CASSQVYLRLAGNNEQFF. The CDR3 bases are TGCGCCAGCAGCCAAGTTTATTTAAGACTAGCGGGTAACAATGAGCAGTTCTTC. The chain employs TRBV4-1 and TRBJ2-1; 10 nucleotides line up with TRBD2. Germline loops: CDR1 MGHRA, CDR2 YSYEKL. Trimming took 1 base from V and 5 from J; bases not matched to a gene: 11. The CDR3 has 18 amino acids.

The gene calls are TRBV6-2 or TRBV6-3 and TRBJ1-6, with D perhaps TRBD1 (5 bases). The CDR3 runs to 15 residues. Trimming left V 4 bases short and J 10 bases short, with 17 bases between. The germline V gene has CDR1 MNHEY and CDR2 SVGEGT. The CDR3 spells CASSWPARVGSPLHF. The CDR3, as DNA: TGTGCCAGCAGTTGGCCCGCCAGGGTTGGATCACCCCTCCACTTT.

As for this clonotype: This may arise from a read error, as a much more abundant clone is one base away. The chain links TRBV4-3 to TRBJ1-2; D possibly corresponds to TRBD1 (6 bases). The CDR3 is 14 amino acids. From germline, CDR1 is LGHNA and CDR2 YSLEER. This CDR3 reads CASSQEQGNYSYTF. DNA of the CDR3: TGCGCCAGCAGCCAAGAACAGGGCAACTATAGCTACACCTTC.

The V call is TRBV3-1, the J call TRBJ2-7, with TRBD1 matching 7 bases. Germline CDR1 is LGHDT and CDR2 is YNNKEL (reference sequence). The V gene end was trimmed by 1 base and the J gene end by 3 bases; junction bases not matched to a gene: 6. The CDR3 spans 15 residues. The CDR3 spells CASSQGPTGSYEQYF. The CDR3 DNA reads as TGTGCCAGCAGCCAAGGACCGACAGGGAGCTACGAGCAGTACTTC.

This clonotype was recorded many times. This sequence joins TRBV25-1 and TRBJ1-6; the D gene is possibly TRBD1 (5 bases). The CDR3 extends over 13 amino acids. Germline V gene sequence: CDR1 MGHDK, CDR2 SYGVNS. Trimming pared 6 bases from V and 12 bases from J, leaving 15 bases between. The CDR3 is CASSQTQGGPLHF. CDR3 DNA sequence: TGTGCCAGCAGCCAAACTCAGGGTGGACCCCTCCACTTT.

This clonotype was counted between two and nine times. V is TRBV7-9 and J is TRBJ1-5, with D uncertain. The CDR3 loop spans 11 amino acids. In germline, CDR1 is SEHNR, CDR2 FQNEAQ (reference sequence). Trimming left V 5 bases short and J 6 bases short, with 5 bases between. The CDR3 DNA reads TGTGCCAGCAGCCCGAGTCAGCCCCAGCATTTT. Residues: CASSPSQPQHF.

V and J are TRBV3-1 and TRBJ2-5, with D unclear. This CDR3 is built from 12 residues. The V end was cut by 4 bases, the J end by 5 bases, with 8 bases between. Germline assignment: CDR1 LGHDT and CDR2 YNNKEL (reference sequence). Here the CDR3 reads CASSPGSETQYF. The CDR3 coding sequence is TGTGCCAGCAGCCCAGGAAGTGAGACCCAGTACTTC.

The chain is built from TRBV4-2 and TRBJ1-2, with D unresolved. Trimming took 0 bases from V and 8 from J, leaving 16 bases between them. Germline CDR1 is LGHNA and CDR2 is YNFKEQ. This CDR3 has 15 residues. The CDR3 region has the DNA TGTGCCAGCAGCCAAGATAAGGGTCGGGGTTTGGGCTACACCTTC. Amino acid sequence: CASSQDKGRGLGYTF.

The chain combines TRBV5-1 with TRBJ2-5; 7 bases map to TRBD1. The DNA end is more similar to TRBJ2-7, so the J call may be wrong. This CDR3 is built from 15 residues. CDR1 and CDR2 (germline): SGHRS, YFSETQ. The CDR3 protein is CASSLDTGTAYEQYF. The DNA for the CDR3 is TGCGCCAGCAGCTTGGACACCGGGACAGCCTACGAGCAGTACTTC.

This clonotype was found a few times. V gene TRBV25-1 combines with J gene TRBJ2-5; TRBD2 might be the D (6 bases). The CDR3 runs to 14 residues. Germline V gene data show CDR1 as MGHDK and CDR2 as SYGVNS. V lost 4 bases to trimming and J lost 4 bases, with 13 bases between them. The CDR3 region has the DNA TGTGCCAGCAGTGCCCTTGCGGGGCGAGAGACCCAGTACTTC. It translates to CASSALAGRETQYF.